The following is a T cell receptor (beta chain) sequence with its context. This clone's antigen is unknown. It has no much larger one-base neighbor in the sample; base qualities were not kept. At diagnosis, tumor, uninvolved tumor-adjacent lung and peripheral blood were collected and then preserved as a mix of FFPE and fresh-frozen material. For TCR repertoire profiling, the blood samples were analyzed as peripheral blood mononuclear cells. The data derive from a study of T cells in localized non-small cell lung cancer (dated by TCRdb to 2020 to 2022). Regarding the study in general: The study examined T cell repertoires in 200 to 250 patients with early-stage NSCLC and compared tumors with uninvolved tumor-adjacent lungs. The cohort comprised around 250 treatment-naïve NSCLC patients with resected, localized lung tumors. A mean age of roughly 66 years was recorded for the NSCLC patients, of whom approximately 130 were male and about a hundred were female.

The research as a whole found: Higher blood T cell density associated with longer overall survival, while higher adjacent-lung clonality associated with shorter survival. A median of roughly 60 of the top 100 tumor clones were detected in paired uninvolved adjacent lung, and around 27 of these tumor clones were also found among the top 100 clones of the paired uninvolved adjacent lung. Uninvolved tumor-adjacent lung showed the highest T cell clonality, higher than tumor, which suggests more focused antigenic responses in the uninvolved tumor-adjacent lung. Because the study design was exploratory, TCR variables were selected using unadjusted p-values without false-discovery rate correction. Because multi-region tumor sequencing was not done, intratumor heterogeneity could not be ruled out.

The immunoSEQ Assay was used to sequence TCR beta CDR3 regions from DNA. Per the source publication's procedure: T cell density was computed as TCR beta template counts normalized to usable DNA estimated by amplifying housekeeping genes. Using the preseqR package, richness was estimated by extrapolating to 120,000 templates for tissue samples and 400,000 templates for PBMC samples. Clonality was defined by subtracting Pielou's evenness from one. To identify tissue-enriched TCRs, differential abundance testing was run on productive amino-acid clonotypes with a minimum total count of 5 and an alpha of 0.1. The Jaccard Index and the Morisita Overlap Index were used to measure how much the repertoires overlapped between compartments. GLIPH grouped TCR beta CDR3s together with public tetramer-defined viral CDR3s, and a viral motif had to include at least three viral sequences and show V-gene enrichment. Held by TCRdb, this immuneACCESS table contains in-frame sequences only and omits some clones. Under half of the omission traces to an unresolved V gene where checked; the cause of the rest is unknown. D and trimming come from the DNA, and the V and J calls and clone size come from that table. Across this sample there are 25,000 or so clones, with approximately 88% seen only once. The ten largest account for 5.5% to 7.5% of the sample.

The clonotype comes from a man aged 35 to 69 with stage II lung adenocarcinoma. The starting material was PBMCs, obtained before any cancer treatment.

The DNA reads TGTGCCATCACGGATAGCACAGATACGCAGTATTTT. Translated, this gives CAITDSTDTQYF. The chain is made from TRBV10-3 and TRBJ2-3, with no confidently assigned D gene. The CDR3 goes from the cysteine to the phenylalanine over 12 residues. Only the CDR3 part of the read is kept: 36 bases, read in frame from the first base. CDR1 and CDR2, per the germline V gene, are ENHRY and SYGVKD. V was cut back by 7 bases and J by 0 bases, leaving a gap of 5 bases between them.